The 2 T cell receptor beta chains in this list originate from one sample, sequenced in a study of Ad26.COV2.S vaccination and SARS-CoV-2 variants. The treatment here: over 15 received Ad26.COV2.S at low or high dose, single or two shots; about 5 received placebo; per-sample allocation not given. Material that was analyzed had been drawn on day 63 after the first vaccine or placebo injection. Using immunoSEQ multiplex PCR, the repertoire was profiled, and TCRdb retains in-frame clones only, with some absent. The sample includes around 270,000 clones, approximately 90% of them seen just once. The sample in question was peripheral blood, obtained in a trial of Ad26.COV2.S vaccine versus placebo. All receptors derive from a person between 18 and 65 years old who received the Ad26.COV2.S COVID-19 vaccine or a placebo.

This chain joins TRBV2 and TRBJ2-2; 9 bases match TRBD2. Looked up from germline, CDR1 is SNHLY and CDR2 is FYNNEI. The CDR3 consists of 15 residues. V lost 7 bases, J lost 2 bases, and 5 bases stayed unmatched. The CDR3 DNA is TGTGCCAGCATCGCGACTAGCGGAAACACCGGGGAGCTGTTTTTT. This gives the protein CASIATSGNTGELFF.

J is TRBJ1-2 and V is TRBV5-1; D is unresolved. V was clipped by 0 bases and J by 4 bases, with 7 bases between them. From germline, CDR1 is SGHRS and CDR2 YFSETQ. This CDR3 comprises 13 residues. The CDR3 loop reads CASSLDTVYGYTF. CDR3 nucleotides: TGCGCCAGCAGCTTGGACACGGTCTATGGCTACACCTTC.